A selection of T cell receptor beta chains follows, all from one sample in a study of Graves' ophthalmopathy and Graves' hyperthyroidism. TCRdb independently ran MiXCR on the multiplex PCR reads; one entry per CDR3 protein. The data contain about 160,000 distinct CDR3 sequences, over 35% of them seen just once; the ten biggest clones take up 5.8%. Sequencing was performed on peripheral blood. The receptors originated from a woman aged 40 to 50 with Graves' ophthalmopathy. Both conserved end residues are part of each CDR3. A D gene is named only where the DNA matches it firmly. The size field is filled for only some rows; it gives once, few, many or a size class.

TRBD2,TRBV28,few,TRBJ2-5,TGTGCCAGCAGTCCCTCAGCAGGTCTAGCGGGACGAGAGACCCAGTACTTC,CASSPSAGLAGRETQYF
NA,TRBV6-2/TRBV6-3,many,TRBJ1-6,TGTGCCAGCAGTTTCGAGACTACCAACGGGAATTCACCCCTCCACTTT,CASSFETTNGNSPLHF
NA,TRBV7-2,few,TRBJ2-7,TGTGCCAGCAGCTTAGCTACCCTCTACGAGCAGTACTTC,CASSLATLYEQYF
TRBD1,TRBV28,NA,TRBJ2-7,TGTGCCAGCAGATTAACAGGGGGCAGCTCCTACGAGCAGTACTTC,CASRLTGGSSYEQYF
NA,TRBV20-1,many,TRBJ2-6,TGCAGTGCTAGGGGAAGGAGGGGTGGGGCCAACGTCCTGACTTTC,CSARGRRGGANVLTF
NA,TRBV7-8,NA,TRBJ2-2,TGTGCCAGCAGCTTAAATAGGGGGGGCCGGGAGCTGTTTTTT,CASSLNRGGRELFF
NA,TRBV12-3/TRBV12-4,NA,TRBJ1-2,TGTGCCAGCAGTTATTCCCTTAACTATGGCTACACCTTC,CASSYSLNYGYTF
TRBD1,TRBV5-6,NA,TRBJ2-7,TGTGCCAGCAGCGGAGGACAGGGCCCCTCCTACGAGCAGTACTTC,CASSGGQGPSYEQYF
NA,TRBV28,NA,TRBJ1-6,TGTGCCAGCAGTTTCGTCGGTCAGGGGTTGAGTAAGAATAATTCACCCCTCCACTTT,CASSFVGQGLSKNNSPLHF
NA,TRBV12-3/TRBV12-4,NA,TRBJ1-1,TGTGCCACCCGGGCGCGGAACACTGAAGCTTTCTTT,CATRARNTEAFF
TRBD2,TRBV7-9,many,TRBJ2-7,TGTGCCAGCAGCTTAAATGGACTAGCGGACGAGCAGTACTTC,CASSLNGLADEQYF
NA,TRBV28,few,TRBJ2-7,TGTGCCAGCAGTTTAACATATTACGAGCAGTACTTC,CASSLTYYEQYF
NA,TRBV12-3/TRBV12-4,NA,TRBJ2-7,TGTGCCAGCAGTGCCAGAACTAGCTACGAGCAGTACTTC,CASSARTSYEQYF
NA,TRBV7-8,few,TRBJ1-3,TGTGCCAGCAGCCTCCTAATTCGCTCTGGAAACACCATATATTTT,CASSLLIRSGNTIYF
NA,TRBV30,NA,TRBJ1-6,TGTGCCTGGAGTCTCGCAGTAATCAATTCACCCCTCCACTTT,CAWSLAVINSPLHF
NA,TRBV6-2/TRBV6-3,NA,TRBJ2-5,TGTGCCAGCAGTTACGAGGAGAGGGAGACCCAGTACTTC,CASSYEERETQYF
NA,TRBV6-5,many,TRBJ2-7,TGTGCCAGCGCCCCAGGGAATGGAGCCTACGAGCAGTACTTC,CASAPGNGAYEQYF
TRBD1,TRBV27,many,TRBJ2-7,TGTGCCAGCGGAGACAGGGGACCTTACGAGCAGTACTTC,CASGDRGPYEQYF
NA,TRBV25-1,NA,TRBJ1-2,TGTGCCAGCAGTCTTTTGAACTATGGCTACACCTTC,CASSLLNYGYTF
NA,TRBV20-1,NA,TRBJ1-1,TGCAGTGCTATCGGAGGAATGAACACTGAAGCTTTCTTT,CSAIGGMNTEAFF
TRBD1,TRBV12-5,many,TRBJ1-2,TGTGCTAGTGGTTCGGACAGGATCTATGGCTACACCTTC,CASGSDRIYGYTF
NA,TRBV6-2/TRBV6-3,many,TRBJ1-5,TGTGCCAGCAGTTTCGGCGAGCAGCCCCAGCATTTT,CASSFGEQPQHF
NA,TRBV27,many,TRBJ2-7,TGTGCCAGCAGTTTATCGGGGGTCTCCTACGAGCAGTACTTC,CASSLSGVSYEQYF
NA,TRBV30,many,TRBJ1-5,TGTGCCTGGAGTAGGGGAGGGGGTCAGCCCCAGCATTTT,CAWSRGGGQPQHF
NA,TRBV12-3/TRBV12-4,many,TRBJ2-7,TGTGCCAGCAGTTCCGGACTGAGCTCCTACGAGCAGTACTTC,CASSSGLSSYEQYF
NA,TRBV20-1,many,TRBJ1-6,TGCAGTGCTAGAGATTCCAGTCGGGATTCACCCCTCCACTTT,CSARDSSRDSPLHF
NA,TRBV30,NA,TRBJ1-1,TGTGCCTGGAGTGGTACAGGGAACACTGAAGCTTTCTTT,CAWSGTGNTEAFF
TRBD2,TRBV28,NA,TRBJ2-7,TGTGCCAGCAGTGCTAGCGGGATATACGAGCAGTACTTC,CASSASGIYEQYF
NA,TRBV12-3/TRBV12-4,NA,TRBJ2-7,TGTGCCAGCAGTTTAAAGCGTTCGGGTAGCTCCTACGAGCAGTACTTC,CASSLKRSGSSYEQYF
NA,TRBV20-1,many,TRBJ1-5,TGCAGTGCGGCCCCAATTGGAGAGAGCAATCAGCCCCAGCATTTT,CSAAPIGESNQPQHF
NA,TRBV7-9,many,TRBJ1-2,TGTGCCAGCAGCCCCCAGGGGTACTATGGCTACACCTTC,CASSPQGYYGYTF
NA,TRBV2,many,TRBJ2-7,TGTGCCAGCAGTGACGCGGACAGCTCCTACGAGCAGTACTTC,CASSDADSSYEQYF
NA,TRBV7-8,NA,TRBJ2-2,TGTGCCAGCAGCTTAATGAAGGCAGGGGAGCTGTTTTTT,CASSLMKAGELFF
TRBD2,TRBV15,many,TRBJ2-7,TGTGCCACCAGCAGAGATCTAGGGGAGGGCGAGCAGTACTTC,CATSRDLGEGEQYF
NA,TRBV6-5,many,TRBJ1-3,TGTGCCAGCAGGGGGGGGGGCTCTGGAAACACCATATATTTT,CASRGGGSGNTIYF
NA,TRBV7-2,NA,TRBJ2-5,TGTGCCAGCAGTCGGAGCGCAGCTAACCAAGAGACCCAGTACTTC,CASSRSAANQETQYF
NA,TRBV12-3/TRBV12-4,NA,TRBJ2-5,TGTGCCAGCAGGGAATGGACCACCGGGGAGACCCAGTACTTC,CASREWTTGETQYF
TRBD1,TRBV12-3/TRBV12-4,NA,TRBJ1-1,TGTGCCAGCAGTCACGGGACAGGGTTAACTGAAGCTTTCTTT,CASSHGTGLTEAFF
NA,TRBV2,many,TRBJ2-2,TGTGCCAGCACAGACACTCAAACCGGGGAGCTGTTTTTT,CASTDTQTGELFF
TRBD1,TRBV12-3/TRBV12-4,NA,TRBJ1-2,TGTGCCAGCAGTAGGGGACAGGGGGATGGCTACACCTTC,CASSRGQGDGYTF
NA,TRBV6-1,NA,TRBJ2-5,TGTGCCAGCAACGGGAGAATCCTGGAGACCCAGTACTTC,CASNGRILETQYF